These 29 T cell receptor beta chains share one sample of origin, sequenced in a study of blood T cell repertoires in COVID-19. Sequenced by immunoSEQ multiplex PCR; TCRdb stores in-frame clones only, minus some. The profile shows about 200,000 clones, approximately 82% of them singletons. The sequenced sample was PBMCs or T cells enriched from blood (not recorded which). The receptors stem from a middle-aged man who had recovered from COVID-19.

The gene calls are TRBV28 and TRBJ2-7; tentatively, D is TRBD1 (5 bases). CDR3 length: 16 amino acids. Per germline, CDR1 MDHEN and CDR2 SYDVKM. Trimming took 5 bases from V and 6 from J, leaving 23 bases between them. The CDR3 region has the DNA TGTGCCAGCAGTCGAAAGGGGCTAGTCAAATCTCTCGAGCAGTACTTC. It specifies CASSRKGLVKSLEQYF.

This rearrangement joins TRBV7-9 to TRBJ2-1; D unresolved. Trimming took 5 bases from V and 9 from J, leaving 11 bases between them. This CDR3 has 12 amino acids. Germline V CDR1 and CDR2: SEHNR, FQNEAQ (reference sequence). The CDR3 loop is CASSPNFGEQFF. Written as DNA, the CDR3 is TGTGCCAGCAGCCCTAATTTCGGTGAGCAGTTCTTC.

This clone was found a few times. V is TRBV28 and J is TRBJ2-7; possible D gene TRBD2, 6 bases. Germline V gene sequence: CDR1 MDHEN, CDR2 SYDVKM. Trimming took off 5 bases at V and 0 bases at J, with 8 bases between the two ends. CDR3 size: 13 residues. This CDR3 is CASSATSSYEQYF. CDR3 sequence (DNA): TGTGCCAGCAGTGCGACTAGCTCCTACGAGCAGTACTTC. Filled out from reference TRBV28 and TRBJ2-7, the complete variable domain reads DVKVTQSSRYLVKRTGEKVFLECVQDMDHENMFWYRQDPGLGLRLIYFSYDVKMKEKGDIPEGYSVSREKKERFSLILESASTNQTSMYLCASSATSSYEQYFGPGTRLTVT.

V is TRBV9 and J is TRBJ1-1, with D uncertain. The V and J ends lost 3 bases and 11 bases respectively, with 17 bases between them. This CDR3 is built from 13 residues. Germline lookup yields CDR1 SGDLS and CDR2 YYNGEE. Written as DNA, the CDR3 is TGTGCCAGCAGCGACAGTACCTCTACACCCGCTTTCTTT. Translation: CASSDSTSTPAFF.

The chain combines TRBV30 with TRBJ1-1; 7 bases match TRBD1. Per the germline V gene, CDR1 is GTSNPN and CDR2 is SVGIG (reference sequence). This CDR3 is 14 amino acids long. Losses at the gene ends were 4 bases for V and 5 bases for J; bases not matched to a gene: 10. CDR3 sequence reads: CAWNRRQGWTEAFF. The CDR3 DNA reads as TGTGCCTGGAACCGAAGACAGGGATGGACTGAAGCTTTCTTT. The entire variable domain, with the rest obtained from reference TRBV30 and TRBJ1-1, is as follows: SQTIHQWPATLVQPVGSPLSLECTVEGTSNPNLYWYRQAAGRGLQLLFYSVGIGQISSEVPQNLSASRPQDRQFILSSKKLLLSDSGFYLCAWNRRQGWTEAFFGQGTRLTVV.

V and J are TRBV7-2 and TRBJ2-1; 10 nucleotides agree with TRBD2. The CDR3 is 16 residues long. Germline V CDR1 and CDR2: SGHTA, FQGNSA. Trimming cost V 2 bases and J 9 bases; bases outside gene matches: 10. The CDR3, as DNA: TGTGCCAGCAGCTTAATGTTGGCTAGCGGGGGTCGTGAGCAGTTCTTC. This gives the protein CASSLMLASGGREQFF.

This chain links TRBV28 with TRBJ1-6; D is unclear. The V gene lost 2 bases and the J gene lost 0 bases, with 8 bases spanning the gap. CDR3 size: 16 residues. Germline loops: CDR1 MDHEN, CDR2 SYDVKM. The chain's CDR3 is CASSLRGSSYNSPLHF. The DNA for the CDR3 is TGTGCCAGCAGTTTACGCGGCAGCTCCTATAATTCACCCCTCCACTTT.

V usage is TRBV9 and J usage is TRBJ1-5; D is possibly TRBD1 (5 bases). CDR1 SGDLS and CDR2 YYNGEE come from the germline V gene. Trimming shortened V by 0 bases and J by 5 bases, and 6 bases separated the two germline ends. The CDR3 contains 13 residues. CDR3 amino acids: CASSVEQDQPQHF. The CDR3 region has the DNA TGTGCCAGCAGCGTAGAACAGGATCAGCCCCAGCATTTT.

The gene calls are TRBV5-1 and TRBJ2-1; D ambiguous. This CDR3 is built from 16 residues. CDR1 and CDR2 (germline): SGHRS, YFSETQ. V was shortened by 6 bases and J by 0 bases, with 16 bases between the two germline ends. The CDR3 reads CASTYQTSSSYNEQFF. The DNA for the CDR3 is TGCGCCAGCACCTACCAGACTTCAAGCTCCTACAATGAGCAGTTCTTC.

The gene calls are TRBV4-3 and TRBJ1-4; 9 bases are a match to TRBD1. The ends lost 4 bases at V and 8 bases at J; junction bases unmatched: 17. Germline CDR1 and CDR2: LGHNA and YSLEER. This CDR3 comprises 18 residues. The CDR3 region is CASSPLLIQGAPGEKLFF. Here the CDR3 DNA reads TGCGCCAGCAGCCCGCTCCTAATACAGGGGGCGCCTGGGGAAAAACTGTTTTTT.

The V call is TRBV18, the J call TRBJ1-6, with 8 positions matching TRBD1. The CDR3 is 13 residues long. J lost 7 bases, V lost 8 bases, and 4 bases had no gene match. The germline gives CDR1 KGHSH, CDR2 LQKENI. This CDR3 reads CASTGTGNSPLHF. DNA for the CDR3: TGTGCCAGCACCGGGACAGGCAATTCACCCCTCCACTTT.

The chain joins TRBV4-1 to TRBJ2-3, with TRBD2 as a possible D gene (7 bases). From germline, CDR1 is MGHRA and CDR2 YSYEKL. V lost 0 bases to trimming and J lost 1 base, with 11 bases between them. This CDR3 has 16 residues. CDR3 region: CASSQEEGGRTDTQYF. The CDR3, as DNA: TGCGCCAGCAGCCAAGAGGAGGGGGGGCGCACAGATACGCAGTATTTT.

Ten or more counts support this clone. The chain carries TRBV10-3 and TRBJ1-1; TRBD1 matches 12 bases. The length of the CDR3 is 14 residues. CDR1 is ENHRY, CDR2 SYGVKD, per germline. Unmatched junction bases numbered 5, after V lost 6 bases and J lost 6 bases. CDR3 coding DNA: TGTGCCATCAGCTTGGGACAGGGGGCTGCTGAAGCTTTCTTT. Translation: CAISLGQGAAEAFF.

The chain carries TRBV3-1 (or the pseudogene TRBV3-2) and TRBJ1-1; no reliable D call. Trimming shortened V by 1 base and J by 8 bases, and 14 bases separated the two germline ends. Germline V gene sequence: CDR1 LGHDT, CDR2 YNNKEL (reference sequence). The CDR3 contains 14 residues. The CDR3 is CASSQGIGRSEAFF. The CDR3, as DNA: TGTGCCAGCAGCCAAGGTATAGGGAGGTCCGAAGCTTTCTTT.

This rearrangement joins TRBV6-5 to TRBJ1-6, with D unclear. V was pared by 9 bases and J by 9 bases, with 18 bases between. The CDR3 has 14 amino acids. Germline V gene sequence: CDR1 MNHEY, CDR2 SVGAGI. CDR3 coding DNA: TGTGCCAGTAGAAGGGATGTGCGGGGTTCACCCCTCCACTTT. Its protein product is CASRRDVRGSPLHF.

Here the CDR3 DNA reads TGCAGCGTTGCACGGGACTCTGGAAACACCATATATTTT. Translating gives CSVARDSGNTIYF. This chain joins TRBV29-1 and TRBJ1-3; D is unclear. The CDR3 extends over 13 amino acids. V lost 4 bases and J 0 bases, leaving 7 bases between the germline ends. Germline CDR1 SQVTM, CDR2 ANQGSEA.

The CDR3 sequence is CATSPGQGERNTGELFF. CDR3 DNA: TGTGCCACCAGCCCGGGACAGGGGGAGCGGAACACCGGGGAGCTGTTTTTT. The chain is built from TRBV24-1 and TRBJ2-2; the match to TRBD1 covers 11 bases. V trimming: 7 bases; J trimming: 1 base; junction bases outside the gene matches: 7. CDR3 length: 17 residues. Germline V gene lookup returns CDR1 KGHDR and CDR2 SFDVKD.

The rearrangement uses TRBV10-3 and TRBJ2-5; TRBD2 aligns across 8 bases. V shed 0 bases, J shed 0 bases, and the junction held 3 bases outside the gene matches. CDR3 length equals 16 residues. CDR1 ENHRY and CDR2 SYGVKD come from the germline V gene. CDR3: CAISESRGGYQETQYF. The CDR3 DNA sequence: TGTGCCATCAGTGAGTCTCGGGGGGGATACCAAGAGACCCAGTACTTC.

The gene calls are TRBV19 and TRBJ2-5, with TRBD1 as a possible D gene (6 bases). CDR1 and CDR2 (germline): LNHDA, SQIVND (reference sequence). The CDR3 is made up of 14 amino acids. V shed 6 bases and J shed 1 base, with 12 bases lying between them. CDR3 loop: CASSTDRIQETQYF. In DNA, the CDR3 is TGTGCCAGTAGCACTGACAGGATCCAAGAGACCCAGTACTTC.

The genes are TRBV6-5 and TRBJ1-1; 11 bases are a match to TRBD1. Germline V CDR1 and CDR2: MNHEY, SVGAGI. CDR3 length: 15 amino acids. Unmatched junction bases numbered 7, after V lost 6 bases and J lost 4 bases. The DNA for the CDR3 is TGTGCCAGCAGGGGATGGACAGGGGGCGGCACTGAAGCTTTCTTT. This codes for CASRGWTGGGTEAFF.

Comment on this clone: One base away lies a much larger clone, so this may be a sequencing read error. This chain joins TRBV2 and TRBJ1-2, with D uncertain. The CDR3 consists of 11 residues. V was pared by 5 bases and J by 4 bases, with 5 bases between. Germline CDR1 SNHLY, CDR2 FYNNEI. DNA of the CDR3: TGTGCCAGCAGTAACAGCTATGGCTACACCTTC. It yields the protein CASSNSYGYTF.

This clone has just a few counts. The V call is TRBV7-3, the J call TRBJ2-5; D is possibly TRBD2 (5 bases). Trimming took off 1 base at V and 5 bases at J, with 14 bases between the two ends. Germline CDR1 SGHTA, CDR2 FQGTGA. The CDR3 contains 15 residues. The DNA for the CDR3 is TGTGCCAGCAGCTTAATGACTTCGAGAGGGGAGACCCAGTACTTC. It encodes CASSLMTSRGETQYF.

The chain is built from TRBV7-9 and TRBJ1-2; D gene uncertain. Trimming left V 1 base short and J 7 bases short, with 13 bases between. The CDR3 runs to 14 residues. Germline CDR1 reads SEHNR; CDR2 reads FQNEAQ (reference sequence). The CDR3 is CASSLGQAFFGYTF. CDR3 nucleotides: TGTGCCAGCAGCTTAGGGCAGGCGTTCTTTGGCTACACCTTC. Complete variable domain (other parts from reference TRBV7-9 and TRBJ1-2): DTGVSQNPRHKITKRGQNVTFRCDPISEHNRLYWYRQTLGQGPEFLTYFQNEAQLEKSRLLSDRFSAERPKGSFSTLEIQRTEQGDSAMYLCASSLGQAFFGYTFGSGTRLTVV.

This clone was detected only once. CDR3 coding DNA: TGCGCCAGCAGCCAAACTGGGCGAGGCGTCCGTCAAGGGGTCACTGAAGCTTTCTTT. Its translation: CASSQTGRGVRQGVTEAFF. This chain connects TRBV4-1 to TRBJ1-1; D perhaps matches TRBD1 (5 bases). The germline V gene has CDR1 MGHRA and CDR2 YSYEKL. CDR3 length: 19 amino acids. The V end lost 2 bases, the J end lost 4 bases, and 26 bases lay between the germline ends.

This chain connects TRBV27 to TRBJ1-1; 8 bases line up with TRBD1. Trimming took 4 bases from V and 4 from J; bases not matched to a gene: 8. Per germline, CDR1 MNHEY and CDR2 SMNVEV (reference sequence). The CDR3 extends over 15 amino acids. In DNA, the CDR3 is TGTGCCAGCAGTTCTCGGACAGGGAGGTCCACTGAAGCTTTCTTT. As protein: CASSSRTGRSTEAFF.

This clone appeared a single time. CDR3 in amino acids: CASSLWDRGRNEQFF. DNA for the CDR3: TGTGCCAGCAGTCTATGGGACAGGGGGAGAAATGAGCAGTTCTTC. The chain uses TRBV7-3 and TRBJ2-1; 11 bases agree with TRBD1. CDR3 length: 15 residues. Per germline, CDR1 SGHTA and CDR2 FQGTGA. Trimming cost V 6 bases and J 7 bases; bases outside gene matches: 8.

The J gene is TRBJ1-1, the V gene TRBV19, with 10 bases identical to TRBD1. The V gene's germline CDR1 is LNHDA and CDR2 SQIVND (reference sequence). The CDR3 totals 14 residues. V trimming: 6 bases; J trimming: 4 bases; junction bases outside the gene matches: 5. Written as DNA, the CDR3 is TGTGCCAGTAGCCGGGACAGGGGCGTCACTGAAGCTTTCTTT. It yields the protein CASSRDRGVTEAFF.

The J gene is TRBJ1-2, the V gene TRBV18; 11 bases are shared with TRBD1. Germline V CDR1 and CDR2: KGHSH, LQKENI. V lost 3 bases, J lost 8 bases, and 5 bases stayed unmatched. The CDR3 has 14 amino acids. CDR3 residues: CASSPGQGGLGYTF. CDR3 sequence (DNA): TGTGCCAGCTCACCGGGACAGGGGGGATTAGGCTACACCTTC.

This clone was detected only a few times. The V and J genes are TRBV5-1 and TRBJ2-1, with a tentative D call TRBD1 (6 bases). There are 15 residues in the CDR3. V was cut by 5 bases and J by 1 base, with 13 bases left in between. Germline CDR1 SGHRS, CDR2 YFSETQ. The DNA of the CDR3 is TGCGCCAGCAGTTACAGGGTAGGGTCCTACAATGAGCAGTTCTTC. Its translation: CASSYRVGSYNEQFF.